This T cell receptor (beta chain) was sequenced for a study of blood T cell repertoires in COVID-19. At the level of the study: T cells, B-cell-depleted T cells, or PBMCs supplied cDNA or gDNA.

Per the original methods: Amplification from reference gene primers served as the basis for estimated nucleated cell counts. Profiling relied on immunoSEQ multiplex PCR, and the TCRdb table lists in-frame clones only, not all of them. The V and J calls and clone size come from that table; D and trimming were worked out from the DNA. Of around 130,000 clones detected, approximately 88% appear once; the ten largest clones hold about 1.3%. This clone was counted between two and nine times. The sequenced sample consisted of peripheral blood. The sequence was obtained from a man between 60 and 75 years old with acute or convalescent COVID-19.

The CDR3 sequence is CASSVEDNRGGYTF. In nucleotides, the CDR3 is TGTGCCAGCAGCGTGGAGGATAACAGGGGTGGCTACACCTTC. The chain carries TRBV9 and TRBJ1-2; 7 bases agree with TRBD1. The CDR3 covers 14 residues. Germline CDR1 SGDLS, CDR2 YYNGEE. The V and J ends lost 2 bases and 7 bases, in that order; junction bases with no gene match: 8.